Below are 7 T cell receptor beta chains sequenced from a single sample in a study of blood T cells in healthy people across ages. Sample-barcoded 5' priming and a J-beta primer mix drove a second PCR of roughly 7 to 11 cycles. From the 5' RACE reads, TCRdb called clonotypes with MiXCR, one entry per CDR3 protein. The sample consists of hundreds of thousands of distinct CDR3 sequences, 50% to 60% of them appearing once. Material: blood. These receptors originate from a man aged 55-75 years in good health.

The chain is built from TRBV11-2 and TRBJ2-3; TRBD1 might be the D (6 bases). The CDR3 consists of 13 residues. The germline V gene has CDR1 SGHAT and CDR2 FQNNGV. V was cut by 5 bases and J by 4 bases, with 10 bases left in between. The CDR3 sequence is CASSAQGPDTQYF. DNA for the CDR3: TGTGCCAGCAGCGCACAGGGCCCAGATACGCAGTATTTT. The variable domain in full, completed from reference TRBV11-2 and TRBJ2-3, reads EAGVAQSPRYKIIEKRQSVAFWCNPISGHATLYWYQQILGQGPKLLIQFQNNGVVDDSQLPKDRFSAERLKGVDSTLKIQPAKLEDSAVYLCASSAQGPDTQYFGPGTRLTVL.

The table lists this clonotype with a few counts. V and J are TRBV11-2 and TRBJ2-6; no clear D. The CDR3 has 16 amino acids. V dropped 0 bases and J dropped 4 bases, with 10 bases sitting between them. Looked up from germline, CDR1 is SGHAT and CDR2 is FQNNGV. The chain's CDR3 is CASSLEGGPGANVLTF. CDR3 in DNA: TGTGCCAGCAGCTTAGAGGGTGGGCCAGGGGCCAACGTCCTGACTTTC. The full variable domain, its missing parts supplied by reference TRBV11-2 and TRBJ2-6, is EAGVAQSPRYKIIEKRQSVAFWCNPISGHATLYWYQQILGQGPKLLIQFQNNGVVDDSQLPKDRFSAERLKGVDSTLKIQPAKLEDSAVYLCASSLEGGPGANVLTFGAGSRLTVL.

This clonotype came up a few times. The chain is built from TRBV29-1 and TRBJ2-5; D is uncertain. CDR3 length: 11 residues. The V gene lost 4 bases and the J gene lost 5 bases, with 8 bases spanning the gap. CDR1 and CDR2 (germline): SQVTM, ANQGSEA. CDR3 DNA sequence: TGCAGCGTTGCCGACGGGGAGACCCAGTACTTC. It codes for CSVADGETQYF.

The rearrangement joins TRBV28 to TRBJ2-7, with 10 bases aligning to TRBD1. The V segment lost 5 bases and the J segment 6 bases; nucleotides outside the gene matches: 4. CDR1 is MDHEN and CDR2 is SYDVKM in the germline V gene. The CDR3 has 13 residues. CDR3 bases: TGTGCCAGCAGTGCCGGGGACAGGGGCGAGCAGTACTTC. Translated, it gives CASSAGDRGEQYF. The variable domain in full, with the rest retrieved from reference TRBV28 and TRBJ2-7, is DVKVTQSSRYLVKRTGEKVFLECVQDMDHENMFWYRQDPGLGLRLIYFSYDVKMKEKGDIPEGYSVSREKKERFSLILESASTNQTSMYLCASSAGDRGEQYFGPGTRLTVT.

The chain employs TRBV28 and TRBJ2-7, with D uncertain. The CDR3 loop spans 13 amino acids. Germline lookup yields CDR1 MDHEN and CDR2 SYDVKM. V lost 6 bases to trimming and J lost 2 bases, with 11 bases between them. The chain's CDR3 is CASSKQPTYEQYF. The CDR3 nucleotides read TGTGCCAGCAGCAAACAACCAACCTACGAGCAGTACTTC.

The genes are TRBV7-9 and TRBJ2-7; 7 positions agree with TRBD1. V lost 6 bases, J lost 1 base, and 12 bases stayed unmatched. This CDR3 region has 16 residues. Germline lookup yields CDR1 SEHNR and CDR2 FQNEAQ (reference sequence). CDR3 protein: CASRWAKQGVSYEQYF. CDR3 coding DNA: TGTGCCAGCAGATGGGCGAAGCAGGGGGTTTCCTACGAGCAGTACTTC.

The CDR3 sequence is CSVGTGRVTEAFF. For the CDR3, the DNA is TGCAGCGTTGGGACAGGGCGGGTAACTGAAGCTTTCTTT. This rearrangement joins TRBV29-1 to TRBJ1-1; 8 bases match TRBD1. J was trimmed by 5 bases and V by 4 bases; bases with no gene match: 6. Germline V gene sequence: CDR1 SQVTM, CDR2 ANQGSEA. The CDR3 is 13 residues long.